A selection of T cell receptor beta chains follows, all from one sample in a study of T-cell reconstitution after alpha-beta-depleted transplantation in children. TCRdb fed the PCR reads into MiXCR, producing one record per CDR3 protein. The sample has nearly 200,000 distinct CDR3 sequences, around 5.9% seen once; the top ten hold about 5%. Specimen: PBMCs, collected before TCRalphabeta/CD19-depleted stem cell transplant. The receptors were gathered from a girl under three years old with combined immunodeficiency, due to receive a stem cell transplant. Each CDR3 is given with its conserved first and last residue. Fields, in order: D gene, clone size, V gene, J gene, CDR3 DNA, CDR3 protein. D genes are given only for firm matches. Size tells how often a clone was seen (once, few, many) or the class of an expanded clone, and some rows leave it out.

d_call: .; clone_size: many; v_call: TRBV20-1; j_call: TRBJ2-5; cdr3_nt: TGCAGTGCTAGAGATATCGGGGGAGAGACCCAGTACTTC; cdr3_aa: CSARDIGGETQYF
d_call: .; clone_size: .; v_call: TRBV5-1; j_call: TRBJ1-1; cdr3_nt: TGCGCCAGCAGCTTGGGACGACAGAACACTGAAGCTTTCTTT; cdr3_aa: CASSLGRQNTEAFF
d_call: .; clone_size: many; v_call: TRBV12-3/TRBV12-4; j_call: TRBJ1-2; cdr3_nt: TGTGCCAGCAGTCCCCGCCTGGGTTATGGCTACACCTTC; cdr3_aa: CASSPRLGYGYTF
d_call: .; clone_size: many; v_call: TRBV7-6; j_call: TRBJ2-2; cdr3_nt: TGTGCCAGCAGCTTAGCGGGGGGGAACACCGGGGAGCTGTTTTTT; cdr3_aa: CASSLAGGNTGELFF
d_call: .; clone_size: many; v_call: TRBV7-8; j_call: TRBJ2-3; cdr3_nt: TGTGCCAGCAGCTTAAACGGAGATACGCAGTATTTT; cdr3_aa: CASSLNGDTQYF
d_call: TRBD1; clone_size: many; v_call: TRBV12-3/TRBV12-4; j_call: TRBJ2-7; cdr3_nt: TGTGCCAGCAGTTCAAGGACAGGGCCCTACGAGCAGTACTTC; cdr3_aa: CASSSRTGPYEQYF
d_call: TRBD2; clone_size: many; v_call: TRBV6-2/TRBV6-3; j_call: TRBJ2-1; cdr3_nt: TGTGCCAGCAGTTACTTAGCGGGAGGGGGGAATGAGCAGTTCTTC; cdr3_aa: CASSYLAGGGNEQFF
d_call: .; clone_size: many; v_call: TRBV20-1; j_call: TRBJ1-4; cdr3_nt: TGCAGTGCTAGGTTACCGAACTTTAATGAAAAACTGTTTTTT; cdr3_aa: CSARLPNFNEKLFF
d_call: .; clone_size: many; v_call: TRBV15; j_call: TRBJ2-3; cdr3_nt: TGTGCCACCAGCAGAGCGGGGACCACAGATACGCAGTATTTT; cdr3_aa: CATSRAGTTDTQYF
d_call: .; clone_size: .; v_call: TRBV9; j_call: TRBJ2-1; cdr3_nt: TGTGCCAGCAGCCCACCGGTGAGGCAGTGGGACTCCTACAATGAGCAGTTCTTC; cdr3_aa: CASSPPVRQWDSYNEQFF
d_call: .; clone_size: many; v_call: TRBV20-1; j_call: TRBJ2-7; cdr3_nt: TGCAGTGCTAGGGACTTAAGGGGGGCCTACGAGCAGTACTTC; cdr3_aa: CSARDLRGAYEQYF
d_call: TRBD2; clone_size: many; v_call: TRBV10-3; j_call: TRBJ2-1; cdr3_nt: TGTGCCTCATCAGGGGTGGTAGCGGGAGTTATGGACAATGAGCAGTTCTTC; cdr3_aa: CASSGVVAGVMDNEQFF
d_call: .; clone_size: many; v_call: TRBV7-2; j_call: TRBJ2-5; cdr3_nt: TGTGCCAGCAGCCCCGGTGAGGGGGTGACCCAGTACTTC; cdr3_aa: CASSPGEGVTQYF
d_call: .; clone_size: many; v_call: TRBV7-8; j_call: TRBJ1-1; cdr3_nt: TGTGCCAGCAGCTTAGGCTCTCTGGGTCCCCTGAACACTGAAGCTTTCTTT; cdr3_aa: CASSLGSLGPLNTEAFF
d_call: .; clone_size: many; v_call: TRBV4-3; j_call: TRBJ2-7; cdr3_nt: TGCGCCAGCAGCCAAGATCCGACCTCCTACGAGCAGTACTTC; cdr3_aa: CASSQDPTSYEQYF
d_call: .; clone_size: few; v_call: TRBV30; j_call: TRBJ2-1; cdr3_nt: TGTGCCTGGAGTCCGACTCTTTCCAATGAGCAGTTCTTC; cdr3_aa: CAWSPTLSNEQFF
d_call: .; clone_size: .; v_call: TRBV5-1; j_call: TRBJ2-5; cdr3_nt: TGCGCCAGCAGCCCCGGACGGACAAAAGAGACCCAGTACTTC; cdr3_aa: CASSPGRTKETQYF
d_call: .; clone_size: many; v_call: TRBV19; j_call: TRBJ1-1; cdr3_nt: TGTGCCAGTACATGGGGCGGCGTGGACACTGAAGCTTTCTTT; cdr3_aa: CASTWGGVDTEAFF
d_call: TRBD1; clone_size: many; v_call: TRBV28; j_call: TRBJ2-7; cdr3_nt: TGTGCCAGCAGCAGCACCGGGACAGCAAACTACTACGAGCAGTACTTC; cdr3_aa: CASSSTGTANYYEQYF
d_call: TRBD2; clone_size: many; v_call: TRBV15; j_call: TRBJ2-1; cdr3_nt: TGTGCCACCAGCAGAGGGACTAGCGGGGGGGCCCTATCTGAGCAGTTCTTC; cdr3_aa: CATSRGTSGGALSEQFF
d_call: TRBD1; clone_size: .; v_call: TRBV24-1; j_call: TRBJ2-7; cdr3_nt: TGTGCCACCCAAGGGACAGGGGCGATCGAGCAGTACTTC; cdr3_aa: CATQGTGAIEQYF
d_call: .; clone_size: few; v_call: TRBV2; j_call: TRBJ2-1; cdr3_nt: TGTGCCAGCAGTGAATTTTCCCATGAGCAGTTCTTC; cdr3_aa: CASSEFSHEQFF
d_call: TRBD1; clone_size: many; v_call: TRBV29-1; j_call: TRBJ2-7; cdr3_nt: TGCAGCGTTGGACAGGGGACCTACGAGCAGTACTTC; cdr3_aa: CSVGQGTYEQYF
d_call: TRBD2; clone_size: many; v_call: TRBV6-2/TRBV6-3; j_call: TRBJ2-7; cdr3_nt: TGTGCCAGCAGTTATCGAACTAGCGGCTACGAGCAGTACTTC; cdr3_aa: CASSYRTSGYEQYF
d_call: .; clone_size: many; v_call: TRBV20-1; j_call: TRBJ2-1; cdr3_nt: TGCAGTGCTAGAACGCGGTCCTACAATGAGCAGTTCTTC; cdr3_aa: CSARTRSYNEQFF
d_call: .; clone_size: many; v_call: TRBV12-3/TRBV12-4; j_call: TRBJ1-5; cdr3_nt: TGTGCCAGCAGTTTAAGACCTAACAATCAGCCCCAGCATTTT; cdr3_aa: CASSLRPNNQPQHF
d_call: .; clone_size: .; v_call: TRBV4-2; j_call: TRBJ2-1; cdr3_nt: TGTGCCAGCAGCCAAGACAGCGGACAGCTCGTCAATGAGCAGTTCTTC; cdr3_aa: CASSQDSGQLVNEQFF
d_call: TRBD1; clone_size: many; v_call: TRBV12-3/TRBV12-4; j_call: TRBJ2-7; cdr3_nt: TGTGCCAGCAGTTCTTTTGGAGGGACAGGGGATAGGTACGAGCAGTACTTC; cdr3_aa: CASSSFGGTGDRYEQYF
d_call: .; clone_size: many; v_call: TRBV7-2; j_call: TRBJ1-5; cdr3_nt: TGTGCCAGCAGCTTCTACGAGGGGAACAATCAGCCCCAGCATTTT; cdr3_aa: CASSFYEGNNQPQHF
d_call: .; clone_size: many; v_call: TRBV27; j_call: TRBJ2-2; cdr3_nt: TGTGCCAGCAGTTTTTCCGGGCCCACCGGGGAGCTGTTTTTT; cdr3_aa: CASSFSGPTGELFF
d_call: .; clone_size: many; v_call: TRBV4-1; j_call: TRBJ2-1; cdr3_nt: TGCGCCAGCAGTAACTCGGGGGGCGCATACAATGAGCAGTTCTTC; cdr3_aa: CASSNSGGAYNEQFF
d_call: .; clone_size: many; v_call: TRBV29-1; j_call: TRBJ1-2; cdr3_nt: TGCAGCGTTGAAATGGGCGGATGGGAAAACACCTTC; cdr3_aa: CSVEMGGWENTF
d_call: .; clone_size: many; v_call: TRBV7-2; j_call: TRBJ2-5; cdr3_nt: TGTGCCAGCAGCCGCGGGGACAGCCAAGAGACCCAGTACTTC; cdr3_aa: CASSRGDSQETQYF
d_call: TRBD2; clone_size: .; v_call: TRBV4-3; j_call: TRBJ2-7; cdr3_nt: TGCGCCAGCAGCCAGACTGCAGCGGGGGGGCCGCTTTACGAGCAGTACTTC; cdr3_aa: CASSQTAAGGPLYEQYF
d_call: .; clone_size: .; v_call: TRBV20-1; j_call: TRBJ2-1; cdr3_nt: TGCTGTGCTAGACCCAGCCCCAGGAATCGGAGCTCCTACAATGAGCAGTTCTTC; cdr3_aa: CCARPSPRNRSSYNEQFF
d_call: .; clone_size: many; v_call: TRBV5-1; j_call: TRBJ2-3; cdr3_nt: TGCGCCAGCTCGAGCGTAAATTCAGATACGCAGTATTTT; cdr3_aa: CASSSVNSDTQYF
d_call: TRBD1; clone_size: many; v_call: TRBV12-3/TRBV12-4; j_call: TRBJ2-3; cdr3_nt: TGTGCCAGCAGTCCGGGACAGGGACGTTTTTTGGCGACAGATACGCAGTATTTT; cdr3_aa: CASSPGQGRFLATDTQYF
d_call: .; clone_size: many; v_call: TRBV20-1; j_call: TRBJ1-3; cdr3_nt: TGCAGTGCTAGTGGGAGGGTACAAGGAAACACCATATATTTT; cdr3_aa: CSASGRVQGNTIYF
d_call: TRBD2; clone_size: .; v_call: TRBV4-1; j_call: TRBJ2-3; cdr3_nt: TGCGCCAGCAGCCACCCGGGACTAGCGGGAGTTGACGAAATCCCGGGGGTTAGCACAGATACGCAGTATTTT; cdr3_aa: CASSHPGLAGVDEIPGVSTDTQYF
d_call: TRBD2; clone_size: many; v_call: TRBV12-3/TRBV12-4; j_call: TRBJ2-1; cdr3_nt: TGTGCCAGCTGCGGCGGGGGGGCCTACAATGAGCAGTTCTTC; cdr3_aa: CASCGGGAYNEQFF
d_call: .; clone_size: many; v_call: TRBV12-3/TRBV12-4; j_call: TRBJ2-5; cdr3_nt: TGTGCCAGCAGCCCCCCCGGGGTGGGGTCCCAAGAGACCCAGTACTTC; cdr3_aa: CASSPPGVGSQETQYF
d_call: .; clone_size: many; v_call: TRBV12-3/TRBV12-4; j_call: TRBJ2-7; cdr3_nt: TGTGCCAGCATCCTAGGAGGGGGCCCCCTCTACGAGCAGTACTTC; cdr3_aa: CASILGGGPLYEQYF
d_call: .; clone_size: many; v_call: TRBV3-2; j_call: TRBJ1-1; cdr3_nt: TGTGCCAGCAGCCATCAATACCGTCCGGGACAGGGGAACACTGAAGCTTTCTTT; cdr3_aa: CASSHQYRPGQGNTEAFF
d_call: .; clone_size: .; v_call: TRBV7-3; j_call: TRBJ2-1; cdr3_nt: TGTGCCAGCAGCTTAGATCCAGGGACACTCAATGAGCAGTTCTTC; cdr3_aa: CASSLDPGTLNEQFF
d_call: .; clone_size: many; v_call: TRBV7-9; j_call: TRBJ1-5; cdr3_nt: TGTGCCAGCGGGGGTACGGGACCGACCTCCAATCAGCCCCAGCATTTT; cdr3_aa: CASGGTGPTSNQPQHF
d_call: TRBD1; clone_size: many; v_call: TRBV12-3/TRBV12-4; j_call: TRBJ2-1; cdr3_nt: TGTGCCAGCAGTCCTGGACAGGACGATTTTAGATACAATGAGCAGTTCTTC; cdr3_aa: CASSPGQDDFRYNEQFF
d_call: .; clone_size: many; v_call: TRBV4-1; j_call: TRBJ1-1; cdr3_nt: TGCGCCAGCAGCCAAGGCCAGGGGCACACTGAAGCTTTCTTT; cdr3_aa: CASSQGQGHTEAFF
d_call: .; clone_size: few; v_call: TRBV28; j_call: TRBJ2-1; cdr3_nt: TGTGCCAGCAGTCTAAACGACAATGAGCAGTTCTTC; cdr3_aa: CASSLNDNEQFF
d_call: .; clone_size: .; v_call: TRBV11-2; j_call: TRBJ1-3; cdr3_nt: TGTGCCAGCAGCTTAGAGTCGGAGGGACCGGGCTCTGGAAACACCATATATTTT; cdr3_aa: CASSLESEGPGSGNTIYF
d_call: TRBD1; clone_size: many; v_call: TRBV5-5; j_call: TRBJ2-2; cdr3_nt: TGTGCCACCCGTCCCAGGACAGGACACACCGGGGAGCTGTTTTTT; cdr3_aa: CATRPRTGHTGELFF
d_call: .; clone_size: many; v_call: TRBV7-3; j_call: TRBJ2-2; cdr3_nt: TGTGCCAGCAGCTTTGGGGCTCCCGGGGAGCTGTTTTTT; cdr3_aa: CASSFGAPGELFF
d_call: TRBD1; clone_size: many; v_call: TRBV29-1; j_call: TRBJ2-3; cdr3_nt: TGCAGCGTTGAAGATCGAAACAGGGGGTTCGCAGATACGCAGTATTTT; cdr3_aa: CSVEDRNRGFADTQYF
d_call: TRBD2; clone_size: many; v_call: TRBV20-1; j_call: TRBJ2-5; cdr3_nt: TGCAGTGCTAGCTTAGCGGGAGGGACTGGGGAGACCCAGTACTTC; cdr3_aa: CSASLAGGTGETQYF